Presented here are 10 T cell receptor beta chains from one specimen sequenced in a study of cytomegalovirus exposure and HLA in healthy donors. The PCR contained 60 Vbeta and 13 Jbeta primers. Assay: immunoSEQ multiplex PCR; the TCRdb copy retains only in-frame clones and omits some. The sample contains fewer than 250,000 clones, roughly 81% of which appear only once. Material: PBMCs. The source is a woman between 25 and 40 years old in good health and CMV-seropositive.

V is TRBV28 and J is TRBJ2-1; TRBD2 is a possible D gene (6 bases). V was cut by 7 bases and J by 7 bases, with 17 bases left in between. Germline V gives CDR1 MDHEN, CDR2 SYDVKM. This CDR3 region has 14 residues. CDR3 amino acids: CASISPSSVNEQFF. DNA for the CDR3: TGTGCCAGCATCTCCCCATCTAGCGTTAATGAGCAGTTCTTC.

This chain connects TRBV28 to TRBJ1-5, with D unclear. The germline gives CDR1 MDHEN, CDR2 SYDVKM. V lost 3 bases and J 0 bases, leaving 12 bases between the germline ends. This CDR3 region has 16 residues. The DNA for the CDR3 is TGTGCCAGCAGTTTTATCGGCAGAGGTAGCAATCAGCCCCAGCATTTT. Amino acid sequence: CASSFIGRGSNQPQHF.

This chain links TRBV19 with TRBJ1-2; TRBD1 matches 7 bases. Germline CDR1 and CDR2: LNHDA and SQIVND (reference sequence). The trim removed 5 bases at V and 4 bases at J, leaving 10 bases unmatched. The CDR3 runs to 15 residues. The CDR3 coding sequence is TGTGCCAGTAGTTCACAGGGGCTCGACGGCTATGGCTACACCTTC. Protein sequence: CASSSQGLDGYGYTF.

The V and J genes are TRBV7-3 and TRBJ2-1; 10 nucleotides align to TRBD1. The CDR3 is 15 amino acids. The junction had 5 bases not matched to a gene; V was cut back by 5 bases and J by 4 bases. Germline assignment: CDR1 SGHTA and CDR2 FQGTGA. CDR3: CASSPDRGSYNEQFF. The CDR3 coding sequence is TGTGCCAGCAGCCCGGACAGGGGGTCTTACAATGAGCAGTTCTTC.

This clone came up once. The chain joins TRBV6-1 to TRBJ2-3, with 8 bases matching TRBD2. This CDR3 is 15 amino acids long. V gave up 8 bases and J gave up 3 bases; unmatched junction bases: 10. Germline V gene data show CDR1 as MNHNS and CDR2 as SASEGT. In DNA, the CDR3 is TGTGCCAGCGAGCCCCGGGGGGGCGAGACAGATACGCAGTATTTT. It specifies CASEPRGGETDTQYF.

The chain is built from TRBV5-1 and TRBJ2-3, with D possibly being TRBD2 (5 bases). CDR1 and CDR2 (germline): SGHRS, YFSETQ. Between the trimmed V and J ends, which lost 6 bases and 0 bases, there was a span of 11 bases. The CDR3 covers 14 residues. CDR3 protein: CASKRVMSTDTQYF. The CDR3 DNA sequence: TGCGCCAGCAAGAGGGTTATGAGCACAGATACGCAGTATTTT. Together with reference TRBV5-1 and TRBJ2-3, the CDR3 gives the full variable domain: KAGVTQTPRYLIKTRGQQVTLSCSPISGHRSVSWYQQTPGQGLQFLFEYFSETQRNKGNFPGRFSGRQFSNSRSEMNVSTLELGDSALYLCASKRVMSTDTQYFGPGTRLTVL.

The gene calls are TRBV27 and TRBJ2-7, with TRBD2 matching over 12 bases. CDR1 MNHEY and CDR2 SMNVEV come from the germline V gene (reference sequence). The CDR3 is 15 amino acids. J was trimmed by 5 bases and V by 4 bases; bases with no gene match: 6. CDR3 sequence: CASSYWTSGTHEQYF. In DNA form, the CDR3 reads TGTGCCAGCAGTTACTGGACTAGCGGGACCCACGAGCAGTACTTC.

This clone was picked up one time. The chain joins TRBV30 to TRBJ2-2; no clear D gene. The CDR3 spans 14 residues. The V gene lost 0 bases and the J gene lost 8 bases, with 13 bases spanning the gap. Germline V CDR1 and CDR2: GTSNPN, SVGIG (reference sequence). In nucleotides, the CDR3 is TGTGCCTGGAGTGTGAGGAGCGTCGAGGGGGAGCTGTTTTTT. As protein: CAWSVRSVEGELFF.

V usage is TRBV9 and J usage is TRBJ1-5; 7 nucleotides align to TRBD1. This CDR3 has 14 amino acids. From germline, CDR1 is SGDLS and CDR2 YYNGEE. V was pared by 0 bases and J by 9 bases, with 6 bases of the junction left unmatched. The CDR3, as DNA: TGTGCCAGCAGCGTAGGGCAGGGGGGACCGCCCCAGCATTTT. Residues: CASSVGQGGPPQHF.

This clone has only one observation. The CDR3 here is CASSRTSGANTGELFF. CDR3 nucleotides: TGTGCCAGCTCCCGGACTAGCGGGGCGAACACCGGGGAGCTGTTTTTT. The V and J genes are TRBV18 and TRBJ2-2, with 12 nucleotides matching TRBD2. The germline gives CDR1 KGHSH, CDR2 LQKENI. The CDR3 sequence is 16 residues long. The J segment lost 0 bases and the V segment lost 6 bases, leaving 2 bases of the junction unmatched.